This T cell receptor (beta chain) came from a study of T cells in Graves' hyperthyroidism and ophthalmopathy. Study context: Specimen type is peripheral blood, collected at initial diagnosis prior to any treatment. General study points: By a 13 V-J model, ophthalmopathy was set apart from stable hyperthyroidism. The model made its ophthalmopathy prediction, and onset followed a median 6.5 months later.

Trimming stripped 0 bases from V and 0 bases from J, with 9 bases between. The germline gives CDR1 MNHEY, CDR2 SVGAGI. There are 16 residues in the CDR3. Regions amplified from RNA transcripts were the TCR beta CDR3 regions. First-round RT-PCR with HTBI primers amplified the TCR CDR3 region. TCRdb passed the multiplex PCR reads through MiXCR, listing each CDR3 protein once. The table lists roughly 380,000 distinct CDR3 sequences, roughly an eighth of them singletons, with around 5.3% in the top ten. This clonotype was seen many times. Its antigen is not identified. Specimen: blood. J is TRBJ2-1 and V is TRBV6-5; tentative D call: TRBD2 (6 bases). The clonotype comes from a woman aged 18-29 years with Graves' hyperthyroidism. CDR3 region: CASSYSAGSSYNEQFF. CDR3 bases: TGTGCCAGCAGTTACTCCGCGGGGAGCTCCTACAATGAGCAGTTCTTC.